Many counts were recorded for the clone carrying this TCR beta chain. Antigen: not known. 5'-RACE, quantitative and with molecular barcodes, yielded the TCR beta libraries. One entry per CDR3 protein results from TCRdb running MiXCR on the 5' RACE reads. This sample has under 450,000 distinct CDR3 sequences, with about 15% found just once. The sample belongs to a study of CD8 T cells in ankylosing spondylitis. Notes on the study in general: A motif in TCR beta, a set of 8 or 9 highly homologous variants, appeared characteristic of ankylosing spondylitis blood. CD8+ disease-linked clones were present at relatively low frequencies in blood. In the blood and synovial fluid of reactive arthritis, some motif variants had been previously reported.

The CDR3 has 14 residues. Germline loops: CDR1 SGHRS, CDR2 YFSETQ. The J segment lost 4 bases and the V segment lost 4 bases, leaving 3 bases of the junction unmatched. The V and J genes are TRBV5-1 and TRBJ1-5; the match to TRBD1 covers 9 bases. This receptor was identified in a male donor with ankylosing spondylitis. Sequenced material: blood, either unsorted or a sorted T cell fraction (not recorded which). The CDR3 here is CASSPDRGNQPQHF. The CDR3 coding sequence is TGCGCCAGCAGCCCGGACAGGGGAAATCAGCCCCAGCATTTT.